This T cell receptor (beta chain) came from a study of T cell repertoires in cytomegalovirus infection. About the study: An indication of both CMV infection and matching HLA type came from public TCR beta signatures. Study-wide results and caveats: It was HLA-C-restricted CMV-specific TCR beta clonotypes that dominated the response ex vivo. The cumulative frequency of public TCR beta families distinguished individuals who carried CMV together with the relevant HLA.

Using its own MiXCR run on the reads, TCRdb lists one record per CDR3 protein. The top ten hold more than 12% of the sample, which has about 260,000 distinct CDR3 sequences, approximately 9.2% seen once. CDR3 length equals 15 residues. V shed 5 bases and J 5 bases; nucleotides not matched to a gene: 8. From germline, CDR1 is MDHEN and CDR2 SYDVKM. As regards this clonotype: Its antigen is still unknown.

V and J are TRBV28 and TRBJ2-7; 11 positions agree with TRBD1. The source material was PBMCs. The TCR comes from a human donor in good health (CMV status not recorded). Some clones in this sample may be carry-over from other donors' samples. The CDR3 region is CASSTGTGGLHEQYF. CDR3 coding DNA: TGTGCCAGCAGTACTGGGACAGGGGGTCTCCACGAGCAGTACTTC. Complete variable domain (other parts from reference TRBV28 and TRBJ2-7): DVKVTQSSRYLVKRTGEKVFLECVQDMDHENMFWYRQDPGLGLRLIYFSYDVKMKEKGDIPEGYSVSREKKERFSLILESASTNQTSMYLCASSTGTGGLHEQYFGPGTRLTVT.